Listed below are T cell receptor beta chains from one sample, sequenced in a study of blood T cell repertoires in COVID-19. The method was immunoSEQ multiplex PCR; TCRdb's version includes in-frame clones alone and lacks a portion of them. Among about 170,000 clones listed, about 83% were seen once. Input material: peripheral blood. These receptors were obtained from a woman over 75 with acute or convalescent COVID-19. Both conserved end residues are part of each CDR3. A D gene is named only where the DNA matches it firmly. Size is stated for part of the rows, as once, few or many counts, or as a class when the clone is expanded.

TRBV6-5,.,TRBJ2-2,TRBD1,CASRGQGAWTGELFF,TGTGCCAGCAGGGGACAGGGGGCATGGACCGGGGAGCTGTTTTTT
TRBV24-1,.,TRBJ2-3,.,CATSDPHTQYF,TGTGCCACCAGTGACCCTCATACGCAGTATTTT
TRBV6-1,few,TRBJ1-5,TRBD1,CASSHGGQGYQPQHF,TGTGCCAGCAGCCACGGGGGACAGGGATATCAGCCCCAGCATTTT
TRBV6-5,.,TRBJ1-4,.,CASRQGLMGGKLFF,TGTGCCAGCAGACAGGGCCTAATGGGCGGAAAACTGTTTTTT
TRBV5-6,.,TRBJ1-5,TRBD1,CASSLTGGPLSNQPQHF,TGTGCCAGCAGCTTGACAGGGGGACCTCTTAGCAATCAGCCCCAGCATTTT
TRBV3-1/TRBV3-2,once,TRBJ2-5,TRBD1,CASSQDQGAGSETQYF,TGTGCCAGCAGCCAAGATCAGGGGGCAGGGTCAGAGACCCAGTACTTC
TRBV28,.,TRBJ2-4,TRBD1,CASSFRGHLAKNIQYF,TGTGCCAGCAGTTTCAGGGGGCACCTAGCCAAAAACATTCAGTACTTC
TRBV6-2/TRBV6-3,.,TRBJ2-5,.,CASSYQLAETQYF,TGTGCCAGCAGTTATCAACTAGCTGAGACCCAGTACTTC
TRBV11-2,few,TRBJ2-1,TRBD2,CASTSSGGLNEQFF,TGTGCCAGCACCTCAAGCGGGGGGTTAAATGAGCAGTTCTTC
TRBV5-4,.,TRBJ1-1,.,CASSLDGLWMNTEAFF,TGTGCCAGCAGCTTGGACGGACTGTGGATGAACACTGAAGCTTTCTTT
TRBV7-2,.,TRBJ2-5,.,CASSRETQETQYF,TGTGCCAGCAGCCGAGAGACACAAGAGACCCAGTACTTC
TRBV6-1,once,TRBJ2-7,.,CASSEMAGGGEEQYF,TGTGCCAGCAGTGAAATGGCGGGCGGAGGGGAGGAGCAGTACTTC
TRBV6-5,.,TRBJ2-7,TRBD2,CASNPPGTRFYEQYF,TGTGCCAGCAATCCTCCCGGGACTAGGTTCTACGAGCAGTACTTC
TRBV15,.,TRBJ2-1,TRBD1,CATSRDRGNEQFF,TGTGCCACCAGCAGGGACAGGGGCAATGAGCAGTTCTTC
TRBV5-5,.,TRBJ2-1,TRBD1,CASSLGGTGGNEQFF,TGTGCCAGCAGCTTGGGGGGAACAGGGGGCAATGAGCAGTTCTTC
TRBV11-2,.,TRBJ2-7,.,CASSLLFGIGSYEQYF,TGTGCCAGCAGCTTATTATTCGGGATCGGCTCCTACGAGCAGTACTTC
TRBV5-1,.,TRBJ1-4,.,CASSFGSTNEKLFF,TGCGCCAGCAGCTTTGGCTCAACTAATGAAAAACTGTTTTTT
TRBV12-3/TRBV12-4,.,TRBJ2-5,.,CASSLYREETQYF,TGTGCCAGCAGTTTGTACAGGGAGGAGACCCAGTACTTC
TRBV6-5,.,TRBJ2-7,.,CASSMSGYEQYF,TGTGCCAGCAGTATGTCAGGGTACGAGCAGTACTTC
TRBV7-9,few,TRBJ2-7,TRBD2,CASSSTSGVLLYEQYF,TGTGCCAGCAGCTCGACTAGCGGAGTCCTTCTGTACGAGCAGTACTTC
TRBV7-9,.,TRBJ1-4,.,CASSLDLTNEKLFF,TGTGCCAGCAGCTTAGATCTTACTAATGAAAAACTGTTTTTT
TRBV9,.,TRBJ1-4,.,CASSVGGQTTNEKLFF,TGTGCCAGCAGCGTAGGAGGGCAGACCACTAATGAAAAACTGTTTTTT
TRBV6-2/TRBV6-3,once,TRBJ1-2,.,CASSYSGNGYTF,TGTGCCAGCAGTTACTCCGGGAATGGCTACACCTTC
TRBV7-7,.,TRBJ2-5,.,CASSLAPGLVGETQYF,TGTGCTAGCAGCTTAGCGCCGGGACTCGTCGGGGAGACCCAGTACTTC
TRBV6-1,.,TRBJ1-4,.,CASSAQEGGTGEKLFF,TGTGCCAGCAGTGCCCAGGAGGGAGGAACAGGTGAAAAACTGTTTTTT
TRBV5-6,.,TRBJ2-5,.,CASSLLETQYF,TGTGCCAGCAGCTTGCTTGAGACCCAGTACTTC
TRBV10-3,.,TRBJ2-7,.,CATSRSYEQYF,TGTGCCACATCTCGGTCCTACGAGCAGTACTTC
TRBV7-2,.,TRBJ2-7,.,CASSRGHNYEQYF,TGTGCCAGCAGCCGGGGACATAACTACGAGCAGTACTTC
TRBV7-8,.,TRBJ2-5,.,CASSLVGTVETQYF,TGTGCCAGCAGCTTAGTCGGTACTGTGGAGACCCAGTACTTC
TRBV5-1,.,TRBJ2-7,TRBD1,CASSSPGQGIYEQYF,TGCGCCAGCAGCTCTCCGGGACAGGGGATCTACGAGCAGTACTTC
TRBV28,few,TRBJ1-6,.,CASSFRGRSPLHF,TGTGCCAGCAGTTTCAGGGGCCGATCACCCCTCCACTTT
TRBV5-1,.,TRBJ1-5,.,CASSLEAGGNQPQHF,TGCGCCAGCAGCTTGGAGGCAGGTGGCAATCAGCCCCAGCATTTT
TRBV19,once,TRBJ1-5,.,CASSIYSRGLSNQPQHF,TGTGCCAGTAGTATTTACAGTCGGGGGTTAAGCAATCAGCCCCAGCATTTT
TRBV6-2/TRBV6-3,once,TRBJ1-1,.,CASSYWGGTEAFF,TGTGCCAGCAGTTACTGGGGCGGCACTGAAGCTTTCTTT
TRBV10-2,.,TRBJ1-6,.,CAIGGRNSPLHF,TGCGCCATTGGGGGCAGAAATTCACCCCTCCACTTT
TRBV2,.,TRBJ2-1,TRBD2,CASCRDSGSSYNEQFF,TGTGCCAGCTGCCGCGATAGCGGGAGCTCCTACAATGAGCAGTTCTTC
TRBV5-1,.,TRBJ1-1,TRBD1,CASSPRTGGSLNTEAFF,TGCGCCAGCAGCCCACGGACAGGGGGTTCGCTGAACACTGAAGCTTTCTTT
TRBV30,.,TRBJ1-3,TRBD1,CAWRNPGQGAGNTIYF,TGTGCCTGGAGGAATCCGGGACAGGGCGCTGGAAACACCATATATTTT
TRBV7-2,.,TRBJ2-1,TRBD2,CASSSGLAGGQHEQFF,TGTGCCAGCAGCTCGGGACTAGCGGGAGGGCAGCATGAGCAGTTCTTC
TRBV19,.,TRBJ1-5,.,CASSGSNQPQHF,TGTGCCAGTAGTGGCAGCAATCAGCCCCAGCATTTT
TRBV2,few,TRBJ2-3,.,CASSESLPDTQYF,TGTGCCAGCAGTGAGTCCCTCCCAGATACGCAGTATTTT
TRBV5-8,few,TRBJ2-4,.,CASSLTALWF,TGTGCCAGCAGCTTGACAGCCTTGTGGTTC
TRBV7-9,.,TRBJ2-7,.,CASSLEQFYEQYF,TGTGCCAGCAGCTTAGAACAGTTCTACGAGCAGTACTTC
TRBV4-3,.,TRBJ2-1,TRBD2,CASSQGLGGNEQFF,TGCGCCAGCAGCCAAGGATTGGGGGGGAATGAGCAGTTCTTC
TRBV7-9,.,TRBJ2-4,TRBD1,CASSYAGTENIQYF,TGTGCCAGCAGCTATGCCGGGACAGAAAACATTCAGTACTTC
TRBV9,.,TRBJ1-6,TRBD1,CASSGTGESSPLHF,TGTGCCAGCAGCGGGACAGGGGAATCGTCACCCCTCCACTTT
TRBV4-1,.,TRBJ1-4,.,CASKSRLSPNEKLFF,TGCGCCAGCAAGAGCCGACTGTCGCCGAATGAAAAACTGTTTTTT
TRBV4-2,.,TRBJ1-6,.,CASSQDSPDSPLHF,TGTGCCAGCAGCCAAGATTCCCCAGATTCACCCCTCCACTTT
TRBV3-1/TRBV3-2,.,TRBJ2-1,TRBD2,CASSQSLAGGEKFF,TGTGCCAGCAGCCAATCTCTAGCGGGGGGAGAGAAATTCTTC
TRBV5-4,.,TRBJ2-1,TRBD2,CASSLGRTASGYNEQFF,TGTGCCAGCAGCTTGGGTAGAACGGCTAGCGGCTACAATGAGCAGTTCTTC
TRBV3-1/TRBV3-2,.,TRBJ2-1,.,CASSPPGHSDEQFF,TGTGCCAGCAGCCCTCCGGGACACTCAGATGAGCAGTTCTTC
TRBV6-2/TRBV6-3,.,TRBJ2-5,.,CASSAVQETQYF,TGTGCCAGCAGTGCGGTCCAAGAGACCCAGTACTTC
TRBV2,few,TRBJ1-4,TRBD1,CASSEQGAKKLFF,TGTGCCAGCAGTGAACAGGGGGCGAAAAAACTGTTTTTT